What follows are 11 T cell receptor beta chains derived from one specimen sequenced in a study of cytomegalovirus exposure and HLA in healthy donors. Libraries were prepared by immunoSEQ multiplex PCR; TCRdb keeps only in-frame clonotypes and omits some of them. This sample yields 90,000 to 100,000 clones, of which roughly 90% are seen a single time; 6% to 6.5% belongs to the top ten. Material for sequencing was PBMCs. These receptor sequences come from a man aged 18 to 30 in good health and CMV-seropositive.

The chain recombines TRBV5-6 with TRBJ2-7; D might be TRBD1 (6 bases). The V gene lost 3 bases and the J gene lost 3 bases, with 13 bases spanning the gap. Germline CDR1 is SGHDT and CDR2 is YYEEEE. The CDR3 consists of 14 residues. CDR3 loop: CASSSGHGYYEQYF. The CDR3 DNA reads TGTGCCAGCAGCTCGGGACACGGATACTACGAGCAGTACTTC.

This chain joins TRBV5-6 and TRBJ2-1; D call uncertain. The CDR3 is made up of 12 amino acids. Trimming shortened V by 3 bases and J by 5 bases, and 6 bases separated the two germline ends. Germline CDR1 and CDR2: SGHDT and YYEEEE. DNA for the CDR3: TGTGCCAGCAGCTCCCTAGACAATGAGCAGTTCTTC. The encoded protein is CASSSLDNEQFF.

V is TRBV12-2 and J is TRBJ2-5; the table names TRBD1, a call not compared with the DNA. TRBV12-2 is listed as a pseudogene. The CDR3 runs to 18 residues. CDR3 residues: CASRLAGARRPGKETQYF. CDR3 nucleotides: TGTGCAAGTCGCTTAGCGGGGGCACGACGGCCTGGTAAAGAGACCCAGTACTTC.

The chain has TRBV2 and TRBJ2-1; D gene unclear. V shed 7 bases and J shed 14 bases, with 15 bases lying between them. Per germline, CDR1 SNHLY and CDR2 FYNNEI. There are 11 residues in the CDR3. The CDR3: CASKQESTEFF. Here the CDR3 DNA reads TGTGCCAGCAAACAAGAAAGTACCGAGTTCTTC.

The genes are TRBV27 and TRBJ2-3, with 8 nucleotides matching TRBD2. Unmatched junction bases numbered 6, after V lost 2 bases and J lost 5 bases. Germline V gives CDR1 MNHEY, CDR2 SMNVEV (reference sequence). The CDR3 is made up of 15 amino acids. The CDR3: CASSLSGSSQDTQYF. DNA of the CDR3: TGTGCCAGCAGTTTAAGCGGGAGCTCTCAAGATACGCAGTATTTT.

The chain uses TRBV27 and TRBJ1-1; no reliable D call. CDR3 length equals 14 residues. Looked up from germline, CDR1 is MNHEY and CDR2 is SMNVEV (reference sequence). Trimming took 2 bases from V and 0 from J, leaving 7 bases between them. The CDR3 loop reads CASSLIGVNTEAFF. As DNA, the CDR3 is TGTGCCAGCAGTTTAATCGGGGTGAACACTGAAGCTTTCTTT.

The chain joins TRBV7-3 to TRBJ2-1, with D maybe TRBD2 (6 bases). Trimming removed 2 bases from V and 9 bases from J, with 23 bases in between. The germline gives CDR1 SGHTA, CDR2 FQGTGA. The CDR3 has 17 residues. The CDR3 region is CASSLWRGSDHSTEQFF. CDR3 DNA: TGTGCCAGCAGCTTATGGAGGGGCAGCGATCACAGTACTGAGCAGTTCTTC.

This clone was found a few times. This chain connects TRBV7-8 to TRBJ2-2; D might be TRBD1 (6 bases). Per the germline V gene, CDR1 is SGHVS and CDR2 is FQNEAQ. This CDR3 spans 17 amino acids. The V end was cut by 4 bases, the J end by 2 bases, with 17 bases between. The CDR3 here is CASSSYATGLNTGELFF. For the CDR3, the DNA is TGTGCCAGCAGCTCCTATGCTACAGGGTTAAACACCGGGGAGCTGTTTTTT.

This clone was counted between two and nine times. The chain's CDR3 is CASSRRGAYEQYF. In DNA form, the CDR3 reads TGTGCCAGCAGCAGACGGGGGGCTTACGAGCAGTACTTC. The chain links TRBV11-1 to TRBJ2-7, with D perhaps matching TRBD2 (7 bases). Germline V gene data show CDR1 as SGHAT and CDR2 as FQDESV (reference sequence). The CDR3 loop spans 13 amino acids. Trimming pared 5 bases from V and 4 bases from J, leaving 12 bases between.

V and J are TRBV2 and TRBJ1-5; 9 nucleotides align to TRBD1. The ends lost 5 bases at V and 7 bases at J; junction bases unmatched: 9. The CDR3 has 15 residues. Germline loops: CDR1 SNHLY, CDR2 FYNNEI. The DNA for the CDR3 is TGTGCCAGCAGTACTGGGACAGGGTATGTCCAGCCCCAGCATTTT. Translation: CASSTGTGYVQPQHF.

This clone was seen a few times. The J gene is TRBJ2-1, the V gene TRBV19; the match to TRBD2 covers 11 bases. This CDR3 contains 15 residues. V shed 3 bases, J shed 4 bases, and the junction held 2 bases outside the gene matches. The germline CDR1 and CDR2 sequences are LNHDA and SQIVND (reference sequence). The CDR3 spells CASSMTSGDYNEQFF. The CDR3 bases are TGTGCCAGTAGTATGACTAGCGGGGATTACAATGAGCAGTTCTTC.